The sequence of this TCR beta chain was determined in a study of blood T cells in healthy people across ages. The overall study: Template switching caught about one barcoded beta molecule for each two T cells. General study results and limits: Versus aged donors, long-lived donors had higher diversity and more naive CD4+ cells. As age increased, TCR beta diversity per million T cells fell in a roughly linear fashion. Bulk PBMC profiling left naive and antigen-experienced comparisons inconclusive.

PCR was performed a second time for roughly 7 to 11 cycles using a sample-barcoded 5' primer and a J-beta primer mix. TCRdb passed the 5' RACE reads through MiXCR, listing each CDR3 protein once. The repertoire includes about 1.6 million distinct CDR3 sequences, roughly 30% of them detected once, and 11% sits in the top ten. The CDR3 length is 14 residues. Germline V gives CDR1 SGDLS, CDR2 YYNGEE. Deletions cut 3 bases from V and 5 bases from J, with 13 bases between. This clonotype was picked up a small number of times. Its antigen remains unknown. The sample consisted of blood. The sequence was obtained from a woman aged 25-40 years in good health. The chain recombines TRBV9 with TRBJ2-3, with D perhaps assigned TRBD1 or TRBD2 (5 bases each). Here the CDR3 reads CASSAREGIDTQYF. CDR3 nucleotides: TGTGCCAGCAGCGCCCGCGAGGGGATAGATACGCAGTATTTT.